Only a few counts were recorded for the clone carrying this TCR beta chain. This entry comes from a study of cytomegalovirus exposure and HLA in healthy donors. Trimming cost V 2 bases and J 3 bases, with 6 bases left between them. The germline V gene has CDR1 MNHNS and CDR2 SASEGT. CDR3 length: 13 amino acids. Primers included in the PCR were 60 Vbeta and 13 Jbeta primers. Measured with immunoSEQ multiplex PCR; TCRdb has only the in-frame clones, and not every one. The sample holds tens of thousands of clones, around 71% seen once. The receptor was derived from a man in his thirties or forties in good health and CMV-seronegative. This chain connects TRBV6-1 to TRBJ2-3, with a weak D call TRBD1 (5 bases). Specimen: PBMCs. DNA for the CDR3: TGTGCCAGCAGTGAACACAGGACAGATACGCAGTATTTT. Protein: CASSEHRTDTQYF.